Listed below are T cell receptor beta chains from one sample, sequenced in a study of shared clonotypes between healthy human individuals. The repertoire was sequenced with immunoSEQ multiplex PCR; TCRdb's copy has only in-frame clones and lacks some. The repertoire includes some 1.4 million clones, approximately 96% of them detected once, and 1.2% sits in the top ten. Specimen: naive CD4+ T cells sorted from blood. The source of these receptors is a man under 40 in good health. Both conserved end residues are trimmed from each CDR3. The order of the fields is CDR3 protein, D gene, V gene, J gene. The D gene is left open where the match is weak.

cdr3_aa: ASSERGGDRRVGEKLF
d_call: NA
v_call: TRBV6-1
j_call: TRBJ1-4

cdr3_aa: ASSLLGLAGGTGYNEQF
d_call: TRBD2
v_call: TRBV5-8
j_call: TRBJ2-1

cdr3_aa: ASSGLYGGELF
d_call: NA
v_call: TRBV6-4
j_call: TRBJ2-2

cdr3_aa: ASSSAGMGIYGYT
d_call: NA
v_call: TRBV7-2
j_call: TRBJ1-2

cdr3_aa: SVQVAGELF
d_call: NA
v_call: TRBV29-1
j_call: TRBJ2-2

cdr3_aa: ASSLGTGAETQY
d_call: TRBD1
v_call: TRBV11-1
j_call: TRBJ2-5

cdr3_aa: ASSLPGLVSDTQY
d_call: TRBD2
v_call: TRBV5-4
j_call: TRBJ2-3

cdr3_aa: ASNELLAGGPFRDTQY
d_call: TRBD2
v_call: TRBV28
j_call: TRBJ2-3

cdr3_aa: ASKERLGSWHEQF
d_call: NA
v_call: TRBV10-2
j_call: TRBJ2-1

cdr3_aa: ATRGEGGEQY
d_call: TRBD2
v_call: TRBV11-2
j_call: TRBJ2-7